The T cell receptor beta chain described here comes from a study of CXCR3-negative and CXCR3-positive naive CD8 T cells. General study findings and limits: Memory CD8+ cells showed much lower diversity, while both naive subsets displayed comparably high diversity. The study inferred TCR strength from TRB CDR3 properties and found comparable surface CD5 between naive subsets. Memory cells diverged, while naive CXCR3-positive and CXCR3-negative cells had similar TRBV-TRBJ usage.

Every CD8+ subset sample held more than 250,000 flow-sorted cells, done in triplicate. TRB cDNA libraries were made by UMI-labeled 5' RACE. TCRdb re-called the 5' RACE reads and gives one entry per CDR3 protein, without DNA. The sample spans approximately 83,000 distinct CDR3 sequences; the ten largest clones claim around 1.7%. About this clonotype: The antigen is unknown.

The CDR3 sequence is 16 residues long. Per germline, CDR1 MDHEN and CDR2 SYDVKM. Sequenced material: naive CXCR3- CD8+ T cells from blood. Documented subset: CD45RO-CCR7+CD27+CD95- naive CD8+ T cells lacking CXCR3 (TNR3-). This chain uses TRBV28 with TRBJ2-1. The clonotype comes from a human donor in good health. Some clones in this sample may be carry-over from other donors' samples. The CDR3 spells CASSPYNGRAYDEQFF.